This TCR beta chain was recovered during a study of blood T cell repertoires in COVID-19 (TCRdb year 2020). For context, the study as a whole: Collaborator samples came from the United States, Italy and Spain and covered acute and convalescent phases of COVID-19. The prospective study material was composed of cDNA or gDNA derived from T cells, B-cell-depleted T cells, or PBMCs. Subjects who had been exposed to COVID-19, were actively infected with it, or had recovered from it provided the deeply sampled blood TCRbeta repertoires that made up the dataset. The repertoires were released in a freely available public database meant as a resource for research on the immune response to SARS-CoV-2. The samples were drawn from two sources: the first 160 participants of the ongoing ImmuneRACE study, and over 950 subjects contributed by 6 global collaborators. Sample metadata almost always included a de-identified subject ID, COVID-19 status, age in years and sex. Where available, HLA class I and class II types were obtained from metadata supplied by the sample provider rather than from assay-based typing. Paper-wide results and their limitations: How much clinical and demographic metadata was included differed by source and by participant, and the metadata was provided uncurated.

As concerns this clone: Its antigen has not been determined. Base qualities are not recorded, but no much larger clone differs from it by a single base.

V and J lose 7 bases and 8 bases, and a span of 12 bases separates them. The CDR3 holds 12 amino acids from the cysteine to the phenylalanine. The kept DNA is CDR3 alone, 36 bases in frame from the first base. The germline V gene sets CDR1 to SNHLY and CDR2 to FYNNEI. The collaborating institutions used their own protocols to collect whole blood in K2EDTA tubes. For TCRbeta analysis, collaborators shipped samples in one of three forms: frozen whole blood, isolated PBMCs, or DNA extracted from either of those sample types. TCRbeta CDR3 regions were amplified from genomic DNA by means of the immunoSEQ Assay, a bias-controlled multiplex PCR. On the study's bioinformatics: The number of nucleated cells in each sample was estimated by amplification of reference gene primers within the assay. To quantify the absolute abundance of each unique TCRbeta CDR3 rearrangement, sequence reads were collapsed and filtered. For each sample, productive Simpson clonality was calculated as the square root of Simpson's diversity index across productive rearrangements. TCRdb retrieved this table from immuneACCESS and kept in-frame rearrangements only. Not all clones are present; in checked studies, unresolved V genes account for under half, and no reason is known for the remainder. V and J calls and clone size are copied from that table; D and trimming were computed from the DNA. Counted in this sample were fewer than 500,000 clones; around 88% of them appeared once. About 4.5% of the sample is held by the ten biggest clonotypes.

Recombination joined TRBV2 with TRBJ1-3; the D gene cannot be named for sure. The sequence was obtained from a woman aged 25 to 45 with acute or convalescent COVID-19. The sequenced material came from peripheral blood. The CDR3 sequence is CASKGPGDTIYF. The DNA reads TGTGCCAGCAAGGGCCCGGGAGACACCATATATTTT.